The T cell receptor (beta chain) under discussion was sequenced for a study of cytomegalovirus exposure and HLA in healthy donors. The study, taken as a whole, reports: What a later analysis showed was that several of the most significant clusters appeared linked to common viral pathogens. Analyzed later, most CMV-associated TCR beta chains appeared HLA-restricted.

The V gene's germline CDR1 is SGHTA and CDR2 FQGNSA. The CDR3 has 18 amino acids. The junction had 13 bases not matched to a gene; V was cut back by 5 bases and J by 4 bases. This clone showed up just a few times. Its specificity is not known. A multiplex PCR was run with 60 Vbeta primers and 13 Jbeta primers. The protocol was immunoSEQ multiplex PCR, while the TCRdb copy is restricted to in-frame clones and leaves out a portion. The sample includes around 110,000 clones, 70% to 85% of them seen just once. The sequenced material came from PBMCs. The rearrangement joins TRBV7-2 to TRBJ2-2, with 10 bases lining up with TRBD2. The source is a male donor in good health and CMV-seronegative. CDR3 DNA sequence: TGTGCCAGCAGCCCCGGCGGGCTAGCGGGAGTTAGCACCGGGGAGCTGTTTTTT. Protein sequence: CASSPGGLAGVSTGELFF.